The T cell receptor beta chain under discussion was sequenced for a study of CD8+CD57+ T cells in acquired aplastic anemia. Study-wide background: The DNA of sorted CD4+ and CD8+ cells averaged roughly 3.2 ug.

On this clonotype itself: Its antigen remains unidentified. A much larger clone lies one base from this, so it may be a read error.

General study points: Controls and patients did not differ significantly in CD8+ Simpson's diversity. Around 27 CD8+ CDR3 sequences occurred in both the patients and the controls.

Genomic DNA, the template, was used for profiling of the TCR beta VDJ and CDR3. A single record per CDR3 protein comes from TCRdb applying MiXCR to the reads. This sample has about 180,000 distinct CDR3 sequences, with less than 50% found just once. Per germline, CDR1 MNHNS and CDR2 SASEGT. The CDR3 sequence is 14 residues long. V was trimmed by 7 bases and J by 4 bases, leaving 16 bases between them. Patients chosen for sequencing had CD8+CD57+ cells that had expanded, as shown by flow cytometry. Patients were untreated when blood was sampled. This chain connects TRBV6-1 to TRBJ1-1; D ambiguous. The sequence was collected from a human donor with aplastic anemia. Material: sorted CD4+, CD8+, or CD8+CD57+ T cells (not recorded which) from PBMCs. This CDR3 is CASIEAEDGTEAFF. CDR3 nucleotide sequence: TGTGCCAGCATCGAGGCAGAGGACGGCACTGAAGCTTTCTTT.